Presented here are 6 T cell receptor beta chains from one specimen sequenced in a study of patients and donors after allogeneic stem cell transplantation. TCRdb ran MiXCR on the RT-PCR reads and lists one entry per CDR3 protein. The table includes fewer than 250,000 distinct CDR3 sequences, 11% to 15% detected once. Sequencing used blood, either unsorted or a sorted T cell fraction (not recorded which). These receptor sequences come from a human donor who was either an allogeneic HSCT recipient or a stem cell or donor lymphocyte infusion donor (not recorded which). It is not recorded whose cells these are; they may come from a transplant donor.

The V and J genes are TRBV7-2 and TRBJ2-5; D is unclear. The CDR3 has 14 amino acids. Germline CDR1 reads SGHTA; CDR2 reads FQGNSA. Trimming took off 2 bases at V and 3 bases at J, with 10 bases between the two ends. For the CDR3, the DNA is TGTGCCAGCAGCTTAATGGGCTGGGAAGAGACCCAGTACTTC. Translated: CASSLMGWEETQYF.

The table lists this clonotype with a few counts. The chain links TRBV11-1 to TRBJ2-5, with 12 bases that match TRBD2. CDR1 and CDR2 (germline): SGHAT, FQDESV (reference sequence). Trimming removed 3 bases from V and 7 bases from J; junction bases left unmatched: 15. This CDR3 contains 18 residues. As DNA, the CDR3 is TGTGCCAGCAGCTTTCGGACTAGCGGGGTGCAAGAAGAAGGGACCCAGTACTTC. It encodes CASSFRTSGVQEEGTQYF.

This clonotype was counted only a few times. In nucleotides, the CDR3 is TGCAGTGCACGAGACGCCCGTCAAACCACAGATACGCAGTATTTT. This translates into CSARDARQTTDTQYF. V is TRBV20-1 and J is TRBJ2-3; D is unclear. The CDR3 covers 15 residues. Per the germline V gene, CDR1 is DFQATT and CDR2 is SNEGSKA (reference sequence). V lost 6 bases and J 2 bases, leaving 18 bases between the germline ends.

This clonotype was found many times. The V and J genes are TRBV24-1 and TRBJ2-3; TRBD1 matches 8 bases. The V segment lost 6 bases and the J segment 4 bases; nucleotides outside the gene matches: 11. Looked up from germline, CDR1 is KGHDR and CDR2 is SFDVKD. This CDR3 is built from 16 residues. The CDR3 loop is CATSKPGQGGSDTQYF. The DNA for the CDR3 is TGTGCCACCAGTAAACCCGGACAGGGAGGATCAGATACGCAGTATTTT.

This clonotype showed up many times. The rearrangement links TRBV28 to TRBJ1-2; tentative D call: TRBD1 (6 bases). Germline CDR1 is MDHEN and CDR2 is SYDVKM. CDR3 length: 16 amino acids. V lost 5 bases, J lost 8 bases, and 24 bases lay in between. The chain's CDR3 is CASSVNLRIGRGGYTF. The CDR3 DNA sequence: TGTGCCAGCAGTGTGAATCTTAGGATTGGCAGGGGAGGCTACACCTTC.

This clonotype was seen a handful of times. The gene calls are TRBV7-7 and TRBJ2-5, with TRBD2 matching 8 bases. CDR1 SSHAT and CDR2 FNYEAQ come from the germline V gene (reference sequence). The CDR3 is 15 residues long. V lost 7 bases, J lost 2 bases, and 9 bases stayed unmatched. The CDR3 reads CASTASGGGQETQYF. The DNA of the CDR3 is TGTGCCAGCACCGCCTCGGGGGGGGGACAAGAGACCCAGTACTTC. Looking up the rest from reference TRBV7-7 and TRBJ2-5 gives the full variable domain: GAGVSQSPRYKVTKRGQDVTLRCDPISSHATLYWYQQALGQGPEFLTYFNYEAQPDKSGLPSDRFSAERPEGSISTLTIQRTEQRDSAMYRCASTASGGGQETQYFGPGTRLLVL.